The T cell receptor (beta chain) described here comes from a study of T cells in localized non-small cell lung cancer. Findings of the study overall: There was higher T cell clonality in uninvolved adjacent lung than in tumor, and it was highest there. With higher T cell density in blood came longer overall survival.

There are 12 residues in the CDR3. Trimming left V 4 bases short and J 7 bases short, with 7 bases between. From germline, CDR1 is MNHEY and CDR2 SVGAGI. With respect to this clone: Its target is unknown.

TCRdb keeps only in-frame clones here, not all; method: immunoSEQ multiplex PCR. The repertoire consists of some 19,000 clones, with around nine tenths occurring once and the leading ten covering about 4%. V gene TRBV6-5 combines with J gene TRBJ2-2; a possible D gene is TRBD2 (5 bases). The source material was peripheral blood, sampled before any cancer treatment. The TCR originated in a male donor older than 55 with stage I squamous cell lung carcinoma. The CDR3 is CASSSAGGELFF. CDR3 in DNA: TGTGCCAGCAGTTCCGCGGGCGGGGAGCTGTTTTTT.